These 20 T cell receptor beta chains share one sample of origin, sequenced in a study of OX40 agonist ivuxolimab in advanced cancers. The protocol was immunoSEQ multiplex PCR, while the TCRdb copy is restricted to in-frame clones and leaves out a portion. The table lists around 100,000 clones, roughly 90% of them singletons. The sample here was CD4+ or CD8+ T cells sorted from blood, taken in a trial of the OX40 agonist ivuxolimab. The receptors were sampled from an adult with an advanced solid tumor such as melanoma, head and neck, liver or kidney cancer.

The chain joins TRBV18 to TRBJ2-6; D perhaps matches TRBD1 (6 bases). The V end was cut by 4 bases, the J end by 3 bases, with 10 bases between. Looked up from germline, CDR1 is KGHSH and CDR2 is LQKENI. The CDR3 covers 15 residues. The DNA for the CDR3 is TGTGCCAGCTCACGCACAGGGCTTGGGGCCAACGTCCTGACTTTC. Translation: CASSRTGLGANVLTF.

CDR3 residues: CASSKRQLNTEAFF. CDR3 nucleotide sequence: TGTGCCAGCAGCAAAAGACAGTTGAACACTGAAGCTTTCTTT. The chain uses TRBV9 and TRBJ1-1, with D tentatively TRBD1 (5 bases). The CDR3 consists of 14 residues. Germline loops: CDR1 SGDLS, CDR2 YYNGEE. The V end lost 4 bases, the J end lost 0 bases, and 10 bases lay between the germline ends.

The chain employs TRBV12-5 and TRBJ2-7; 7 nucleotides line up with TRBD2. This CDR3 is 14 amino acids long. V trimming: 6 bases; J trimming: 0 bases; junction bases outside the gene matches: 5. The germline V gene encodes CDR1 LGHNT and CDR2 FRNRAP. This chain's CDR3 is CASGNGGSSYEQYF. CDR3 bases: TGTGCTAGTGGAAACGGCGGGAGCTCCTACGAGCAGTACTTC.

The chain has TRBV30 and TRBJ1-5; no clear D. Germline-derived CDR1 and CDR2 are GTSNPN and SVGIG (reference sequence). This CDR3 has 14 residues. V was cut by 0 bases and J by 0 bases, with 6 bases left in between. DNA of the CDR3: TGTGCCTGGAGTGTACATATTAGCAATCAGCCCCAGCATTTT. Its translation: CAWSVHISNQPQHF. Full variable domain (remainder filled in from reference TRBV30 and TRBJ1-5): SQTIHQWPATLVQPVGSPLSLECTVEGTSNPNLYWYRQAAGRGLQLLFYSVGIGQISSEVPQNLSASRPQDRQFILSSKKLLLSDSGFYLCAWSVHISNQPQHFGDGTRLSIL.

The genes are TRBV7-8 and TRBJ1-2, with unresolved D. Trimming cost V 2 bases and J 8 bases, with 9 bases left between them. Germline CDR1 is SGHVS and CDR2 is FQNEAQ. The CDR3 totals 12 residues. The CDR3 sequence is CASSLSFGGYTF. CDR3 coding DNA: TGTGCCAGCAGCTTATCTTTCGGCGGCTACACCTTC.

The chain couples TRBV7-9 to TRBJ2-1; 9 bases line up with TRBD1. Trimming at V came to 6 bases and at J to 12 bases, leaving 6 bases not matched to a gene. The CDR3 loop spans 12 amino acids. CDR1 is SEHNR, CDR2 FQNEAQ, per germline (reference sequence). CDR3 residues: CASSPGQGRQFF. The CDR3 coding sequence is TGTGCCAGCAGTCCGGGACAGGGAAGGCAGTTCTTC.

This clone was seen a single time. The V gene is TRBV5-8, the J gene TRBJ2-5; 8 positions agree with TRBD1. The CDR3 runs 15 residues. Germline CDR1 reads SGHTS; CDR2 reads YDEGEE. The V segment lost 0 bases and the J segment 5 bases; nucleotides outside the gene matches: 6. The CDR3 here is CASSLARGLVETQYF. The CDR3 coding sequence is TGTGCCAGCAGCTTGGCCAGGGGGCTTGTTGAGACCCAGTACTTC.

The chain combines TRBV29-1 with TRBJ2-3, with D maybe TRBD1 (5 bases). CDR1 is SQVTM, CDR2 ANQGSEA, per germline. V shed 4 bases and J shed 2 bases, with 10 bases lying between them. CDR3 size: 13 residues. The CDR3 DNA is TGCAGCGTTGTAGGGGATGACACAGATACGCAGTATTTT. It is translated as CSVVGDDTDTQYF.

The chain has TRBV10-3 and TRBJ2-3; 13 nucleotides agree with TRBD2. Trimming removed 5 bases from V and 4 bases from J; junction bases left unmatched: 12. This CDR3 is 18 amino acids long. The germline gives CDR1 ENHRY, CDR2 SYGVKD. The CDR3 protein is CAISSGTSGMGSADTQYF. CDR3 coding DNA: TGTGCCATCAGTTCTGGGACTAGCGGGATGGGTAGCGCAGATACGCAGTATTTT.

V usage is TRBV5-4 and J usage is TRBJ2-7, with D perhaps TRBD1 or TRBD2 (6 bases each). Trimming stripped 4 bases from V and 8 bases from J, with 19 bases between. The germline V gene has CDR1 SGHNT and CDR2 YYREEE (reference sequence). The CDR3 covers 14 residues. For the CDR3, the DNA is TGTGCCAGCAGCCGTGGGGGGCCCTCTACTAAGCAGTACTTC. Its translation is CASSRGGPSTKQYF.

V and J are TRBV28 and TRBJ2-7; a possible D gene is TRBD2 (6 bases). CDR1 is MDHEN and CDR2 is SYDVKM in the germline V gene. Trimming shortened V by 2 bases and J by 2 bases, and 10 bases separated the two germline ends. CDR3 length equals 14 residues. The CDR3 sequence is CASSLPLAPYEQYF. Here the CDR3 DNA reads TGTGCCAGCAGTTTACCACTAGCCCCCTACGAGCAGTACTTC.

The chain combines TRBV7-2 with TRBJ1-2; D remains unclear. CDR3 length: 14 residues. V lost 0 bases and J lost 2, with 7 bases in between. CDR1 is SGHTA, CDR2 FQGNSA, per germline. The CDR3 DNA reads as TGTGCCAGCAGCTTAGCCAAGGCCAACTATGGCTACACCTTC. Its translation is CASSLAKANYGYTF.

This sequence joins TRBV4-3 and TRBJ2-1; D is unresolved. CDR3 length: 13 amino acids. Per the germline V gene, CDR1 is LGHNA and CDR2 is YSLEER. Trimming removed 1 base at V and 7 bases at J, with 8 bases between. CDR3 loop: CASSQGLVNEQFF. In DNA, the CDR3 is TGCGCCAGCAGCCAAGGGCTAGTAAATGAGCAGTTCTTC.

The V gene is TRBV5-5, the J gene TRBJ2-3; 7 nucleotides line up with TRBD2. V shed 3 bases and J 5 bases; nucleotides not matched to a gene: 6. Looked up from germline, CDR1 is SGHKS and CDR2 is YYEKEE (reference sequence). The CDR3 covers 14 residues. This CDR3 reads CASSYRTSKDTQYF. The CDR3 DNA sequence: TGTGCCAGCAGCTACCGGACTAGTAAAGATACGCAGTATTTT.

V gene TRBV28 combines with J gene TRBJ1-2, with D perhaps matching TRBD1 (6 bases). V lost 8 bases to trimming and J lost 4 bases, with 14 bases between them. Germline CDR1 is MDHEN and CDR2 is SYDVKM. The CDR3 sequence is 13 residues long. The CDR3 region has the DNA TGTGCCAGCGACTCGACAGGATTCTATGGCTACACCTTC. It encodes CASDSTGFYGYTF.

This sequence joins TRBV5-5 and TRBJ2-1; D perhaps matches TRBD2 (6 bases). CDR1 and CDR2 from the germline V gene are SGHKS and YYEKEE (reference sequence). V was trimmed by 4 bases and J by 4 bases, leaving 9 bases between them. The CDR3 has 13 amino acids. The CDR3 is CASSPGGYNEQFF. The CDR3 DNA reads TGTGCCAGCAGCCCTGGGGGGTACAATGAGCAGTTCTTC.

The chain is built from TRBV5-1 and TRBJ1-6; D is unclear. CDR1 and CDR2 (germline): SGHRS, YFSETQ. Trimming pared 0 bases from V and 9 bases from J, leaving 10 bases between. This CDR3 region has 14 residues. CDR3 amino acids: CASSLDPLPSPLHF. In nucleotides, the CDR3 is TGCGCCAGCAGCTTGGACCCCCTCCCTTCACCCCTCCACTTT.

The rearrangement joins TRBV29-1 to TRBJ2-5; a possible D gene is TRBD2 (5 bases). Per the germline V gene, CDR1 is SQVTM and CDR2 is ANQGSEA. The germline V and J ends were trimmed by 6 bases and 0 bases, with 8 bases remaining between them. The CDR3 consists of 12 residues. This CDR3 reads CSVLADQETQYF. The CDR3 DNA is TGCAGCGTGCTAGCAGACCAAGAGACCCAGTACTTC.

The rearrangement joins TRBV4-2 to TRBJ1-4, with D possibly TRBD1 on 5 matching bases. Germline CDR1 is LGHNA and CDR2 is YNFKEQ. The V end was cut by 0 bases, the J end by 12 bases, with 17 bases between. This CDR3 has 15 residues. The chain's CDR3 is CASSQEGTIVGELFF. CDR3 nucleotide sequence: TGTGCCAGCAGCCAAGAGGGGACGATTGTTGGGGAACTGTTTTTT.

This clone has just one count. This rearrangement joins TRBV6-1 to TRBJ1-5; TRBD1 agrees at 7 bases. The CDR3 is 12 residues long. Germline-derived CDR1 and CDR2 are MNHNS and SASEGT. Unmatched junction bases numbered 9, after V lost 3 bases and J lost 16 bases. The CDR3 is CASSDGGQISHF. Here the CDR3 DNA reads TGTGCCAGCAGTGATGGGGGACAGATTTCCCATTTT.